This record looks at one T cell receptor (beta chain) sequence and its context. Its antigen is currently not known. There are no base qualities to consult, and no much larger clone falls within one base. These data come from a study of T cell responses to AZD1222 COVID-19 vaccine (dated by TCRdb to the early 2020s). In the study overall: AZD1222 recipients with second doses at about 4 weeks or about 12 weeks were pooled, because spike-specific TCR depth and breadth did not differ between schedules. TCR sequencing covered 230 or so trial participants: 200 to 220 given two doses of AZD1222 and 26 given two doses of MenACWY control vaccine. Trial participants were enrolled into age subgroups of 18-55, 56-69 and 70-plus years, which contained roughly 140, 27 and 60 TCR-sequenced participants, respectively. Overall results and qualifications from the work: CD4 TCRs associated with the vaccine covered the entire spike protein, and the dominant responses were in regions 160-218 and 743-854. The 56-69-year group was small, and its depth increase did not reach significance, likely because of low power. Reportedly, close to half of the unique spike-specific TCRs recognized epitopes lying outside the regions that are mutated in the B.1.351 and B.1.1.7 variants. Conclusions about previously exposed vaccinees were limited because only a handful of AZD1222 recipients were SARS-CoV-2 seropositive at baseline. Because no samples from the day 14 peak response were available, repertoires could be characterized only after the peak T cell response. After two AZD1222 doses, both the breadth and the depth of spike-specific TCRs were significantly higher than at day 0 and than in MenACWY recipients. Participants were mostly white British, with more females than males. The authors suggested clonal diversity may have been underestimated.

Reading from cysteine to phenylalanine, the CDR3 counts 14 amino acids. Left in the record is the CDR3 DNA by itself, 42 bases read in frame from the first base. Deletion took 5 bases off V and 3 bases off J, with a span of 11 bases between the germline ends. CDR1 and CDR2 are read off the germline V gene (reference sequence) as PRHDT and FYEKMQ. The CDR3 regions of human TCRbeta chains were analyzed by immunosequencing. The paper's processing steps were these. TCRs in the repertoires were compared against a reference library of SARS-CoV-2-specific TCRs that had been generated with the MIRA antigen-specificity platform. Breadth meant the fraction of unique TCRs that were SARS-CoV-2-associated, whereas depth meant the fraction of total T cells that were SARS-CoV-2-associated. Using the MIRA data, each spike-specific TCR was mapped to the spike region that the TCR reacts to and placed in a CD4 or CD8 class. Log10-transformed breadth and depth values were compared by one-way ANOVA with Sidak's multiple comparisons tests. Imported from immuneACCESS, the table was reduced by TCRdb to in-frame sequences with V and J called. These copies leave out some clones; in studies compared against another copy, an unresolved V gene accounts for under half, and the cause of the remainder is not known. The D gene and trimming were derived from the DNA, and the V and J assignments and clone size from that table. In this sample the table shows 150,000 to 200,000 clones, roughly 90% of which occur a single time. About 2.5% of the sample goes to the ten largest clones.

What this sample's time point label stands for: baseline before first vaccination. Vaccinee samples came from UK trials COV001 and COV002, including a single-blind randomized controlled phase 2/3 trial of AZD1222 (ChAdOx1 nCoV-19) in healthy adults. For TCRbeta chain sequencing, PBMC samples were collected from trial participants at day 0 and at day 28 after the second dose. The material sequenced was peripheral blood, taken on day 0 of AZD1222 vaccination. The chain is encoded by TRBV13 joined to TRBJ1-3; the D segment could be TRBD1, given 6 matching bases. The clonotype was recovered from an adult in good health. The base sequence is TGTGCCAGCAGCCCAGGGGCGGGTGGAAACACCATATATTTT. Its translation reads: CASSPGAGGNTIYF. The full variable domain, completed from the reference TRBV13 and TRBJ1-3 proteins outside the CDR3, reads AAGVIQSPRHLIKEKRETATLKCYPIPRHDTVYWYQQGPGQDPQFLISFYEKMQSDKGSIPDRFSAQQFSDYHSELNMSSLELGDSALYFCASSPGAGGNTIYFGEGSWLTVV.